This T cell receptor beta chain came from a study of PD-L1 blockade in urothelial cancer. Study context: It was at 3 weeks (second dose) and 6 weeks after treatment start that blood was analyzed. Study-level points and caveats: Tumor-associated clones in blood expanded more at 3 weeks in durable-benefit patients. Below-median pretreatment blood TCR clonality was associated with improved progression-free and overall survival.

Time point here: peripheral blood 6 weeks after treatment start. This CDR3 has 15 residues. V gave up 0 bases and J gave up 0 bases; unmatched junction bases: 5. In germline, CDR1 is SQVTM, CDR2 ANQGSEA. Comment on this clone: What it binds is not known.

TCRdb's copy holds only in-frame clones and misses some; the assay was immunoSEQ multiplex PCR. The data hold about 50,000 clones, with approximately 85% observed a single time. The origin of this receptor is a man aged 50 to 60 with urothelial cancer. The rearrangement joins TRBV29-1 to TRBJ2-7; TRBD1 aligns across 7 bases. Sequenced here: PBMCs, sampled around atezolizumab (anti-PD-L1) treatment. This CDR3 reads CSVEDDRASSYEQYF. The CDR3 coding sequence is TGCAGCGTTGAAGATGACAGGGCTAGCTCCTACGAGCAGTACTTC.